This is a list of T cell receptor beta chains from one sample in a study of T cell responses to AZD1222 COVID-19 vaccine. Data came from immunoSEQ multiplex PCR; TCRdb stores just in-frame clones and leaves some out. This table has around 180,000 clones, 85% to 90% appearing once. The material sequenced was peripheral blood, taken on day 0 of AZD1222 vaccination. Receptors originate from an adult in good health. Each CDR3 is given with its conserved first and last residue. The D gene is left open where the match is weak. Clone size is given for some rows only: seen once, a few or many times, or a class if the clone is expanded.

TRBJ2-5,TRBV5-1,NA,TRBD2,CASSSGLAGGTPRWETQYF,TGCGCCAGCAGCTCAGGCCTAGCGGGGGGAACACCTCGTTGGGAGACCCAGTACTTC
TRBJ1-1,TRBV28,NA,NA,CASSLFSGVRYTEAFF,TGTGCCAGCAGTTTATTCTCGGGGGTTCGGTACACTGAAGCTTTCTTT
TRBJ2-3,TRBV9,NA,TRBD1,CASSAGTGPDTQYF,TGTGCCAGCAGCGCGGGGACAGGACCAGATACGCAGTATTTT
TRBJ2-7,TRBV7-9,NA,NA,CASSLVGYEQYF,TGTGCCAGCAGCTTAGTAGGGTACGAGCAGTACTTC
TRBJ1-6,TRBV19,NA,TRBD1,CASSPGTGGNSPLHF,TGTGCCAGTAGTCCGGGGACAGGGGGTAATTCACCCCTCCACTTT
TRBJ2-2,TRBV7-3,few,NA,CASSLTGANTGELFF,TGTGCCAGCAGCTTAACGGGGGCGAACACCGGGGAGCTGTTTTTT
TRBJ2-2,TRBV18,NA,NA,CASSPDTGYGELFF,TGTGCCAGCTCACCAGACACAGGGTACGGGGAGCTGTTTTTT
TRBJ2-1,TRBV7-2,NA,TRBD2,CASSLVLAGGNEQFF,TGTGCCAGCAGCTTAGTACTAGCGGGGGGGAATGAGCAGTTCTTC
TRBJ1-2,TRBV5-1,NA,NA,CASRQPNYGYTF,TGCGCCAGCAGACAGCCGAACTATGGCTACACCTTC
TRBJ2-2,TRBV5-1,NA,TRBD1,CASSLTGATGELFF,TGCGCCAGCAGCTTGACAGGGGCGACCGGGGAGCTGTTTTTT
TRBJ2-5,TRBV6-1,NA,NA,CASSEDLARETQYF,TGTGCCAGCAGTGAAGATTTAGCGAGGGAGACCCAGTACTTC
TRBJ2-1,TRBV7-6,NA,NA,CASSLLGGTVFNNEQFF,TGTGCCAGCAGTTTACTTGGGGGGACAGTATTTAACAATGAGCAGTTCTTC
TRBJ2-5,TRBV19,NA,NA,CASGSQETQYF,TGTGCCAGTGGGTCTCAAGAGACCCAGTACTTC
TRBJ2-5,TRBV6-5,NA,TRBD1,CASSQWGQEETQYF,TGTGCCAGCAGTCAGTGGGGACAGGAAGAGACCCAGTACTTC
TRBJ1-2,TRBV30,NA,TRBD1,CAWSVNRGIYGYTF,TGTGCCTGGAGTGTAAACAGGGGAATCTATGGCTACACCTTC
TRBJ1-1,TRBV12-5,NA,NA,CASGLSVNTEAFF,TGTGCTAGTGGTTTGAGCGTGAACACTGAAGCTTTCTTT
TRBJ2-2,TRBV9,NA,NA,CASNRWQETNTGELFF,TGTGCCAGCAACCGGTGGCAGGAGACAAACACCGGGGAGCTGTTTTTT
TRBJ2-2,TRBV19,NA,NA,CASELAAGELFF,TGTGCCAGTGAGTTGGCGGCCGGGGAGCTGTTTTTT
TRBJ2-7,TRBV30,few,TRBD1,CAWSAGTGPNEQYF,TGTGCCTGGAGTGCCGGGACAGGACCAAACGAGCAGTACTTC
TRBJ2-2,TRBV6-5,NA,NA,CASSYGKNTGELFF,TGTGCCAGCAGTTACGGGAAAAACACCGGGGAGCTGTTTTTT
TRBJ2-5,TRBV5-1,NA,TRBD1,CASSGDRAGETQYF,TGCGCCAGCAGCGGGGACAGGGCTGGAGAGACCCAGTACTTC
TRBJ2-7,TRBV5-8,once,TRBD1,CASSPETGVYEQYF,TGTGCCAGCAGCCCGGAGACAGGGGTTTACGAGCAGTACTTC
TRBJ2-5,TRBV28,NA,NA,CASTALAGETQYF,TGTGCCAGCACCGCGCTGGCAGGGGAGACCCAGTACTTC
TRBJ1-2,TRBV11-2,NA,NA,CASSSDVGGFGTF,TGTGCCAGCAGCTCAGACGTGGGGGGATTCGGCACCTTC